The 18 T cell receptor beta chains listed next were all sequenced from one sample in a study of fetal regulatory T cell absence and autoimmunity (dated by TCRdb to about 2017). Libraries were made using the immunoSEQ multiplex PCR assay. TCRdb stores this immuneACCESS table with in-frame sequences only. Part of the clones is absent; in the studies checked, under half of the shortfall reflects unresolved V genes, and no reason is known for the rest. Here the sample has 85,000 to 100,000 clones; more than 70% occur a single time. The ten largest clones take up approximately 1.9% of the sample. Sequenced input: pancreas tissue. The receptors originated from a male donor with IPEX syndrome.

The table lists this clone with a few counts. The rearrangement joins TRBV2 to TRBJ1-1; the match to TRBD1 covers 7 bases. J gave up 1 base and V 9 bases, and 2 bases lay outside the gene matches. From germline, CDR1 is SNHLY and CDR2 FYNNEI. The CDR3 is 12 amino acids. The chain's CDR3 is CARRQGNTEAFF. The CDR3 DNA sequence: TGTGCCAGGCGACAGGGGAACACTGAAGCTTTCTTT.

The rearrangement joins TRBV5-1 to TRBJ2-3, with 10 bases that match TRBD2. V lost 4 bases, J lost 5 bases, and 16 bases stayed unmatched. The CDR3 is 18 residues long. Looked up from germline, CDR1 is SGHRS and CDR2 is YFSETQ. The CDR3 protein is CASSLGLTSGTPKDTQYF. For the CDR3, the DNA is TGCGCCAGCAGCCTGGGGCTTACTAGCGGGACCCCTAAAGATACGCAGTATTTT.

The chain couples TRBV28 to TRBJ1-2, with D unresolved. This CDR3 is 15 amino acids long. In germline, CDR1 is MDHEN, CDR2 SYDVKM. V was pared by 1 base and J by 3 bases, with 12 bases between. This CDR3 is CASSLSGSSYYGYTF. The CDR3 DNA reads as TGTGCCAGCAGTTTATCCGGCAGCTCCTACTATGGCTACACCTTC.

The chain links TRBV30 to TRBJ2-2, with unresolved D. From germline, CDR1 is GTSNPN and CDR2 SVGIG (reference sequence). Between the trimmed V and J ends, which lost 0 bases and 2 bases, there was a span of 4 bases. This CDR3 is 13 amino acids long. This CDR3 is CAWSVLNTGELFF. Written as DNA, the CDR3 is TGTGCCTGGAGTGTACTAAACACCGGGGAGCTGTTTTTT. The entire variable domain, with the rest obtained from reference TRBV30 and TRBJ2-2, is as follows: SQTIHQWPATLVQPVGSPLSLECTVEGTSNPNLYWYRQAAGRGLQLLFYSVGIGQISSEVPQNLSASRPQDRQFILSSKKLLLSDSGFYLCAWSVLNTGELFFGEGSRLTVL.

This clone appeared a few times. The gene calls are TRBV7-9 and TRBJ1-4; weak D call: TRBD1 (6 bases). This CDR3 is built from 15 residues. Trimming took off 0 bases at V and 10 bases at J, with 15 bases between the two ends. In germline, CDR1 is SEHNR, CDR2 FQNEAQ (reference sequence). The CDR3 region is CASSLAQGGKGKLFF. The CDR3 coding sequence is TGTGCCAGCAGCTTAGCGCAAGGGGGGAAAGGAAAACTGTTTTTT. The variable domain in full, with the rest retrieved from reference TRBV7-9 and TRBJ1-4, is DTGVSQNPRHKITKRGQNVTFRCDPISEHNRLYWYRQTLGQGPEFLTYFQNEAQLEKSRLLSDRFSAERPKGSFSTLEIQRTEQGDSAMYLCASSLAQGGKGKLFFGSGTQLSVL.

The gene calls are TRBV4-3 and TRBJ1-6, with D hard to call. Per the germline V gene, CDR1 is LGHNA and CDR2 is YSLEER. V shed 4 bases and J shed 8 bases, with 9 bases lying between them. The CDR3 has 13 residues. The CDR3 DNA is TGCGCCAGCAGCCGGCGCCGGGATTCACCCCTCCACTTT. Protein: CASSRRRDSPLHF.

This chain connects TRBV6-1 to TRBJ2-5, with TRBD2 as a possible D gene (6 bases). Germline V gives CDR1 MNHNS, CDR2 SASEGT. V dropped 7 bases and J dropped 2 bases, with 11 bases sitting between them. The CDR3 length is 13 residues. The CDR3 DNA sequence: TGTGCCAGCACCGAAGGGAGGCAAGAGACCCAGTACTTC. Residues: CASTEGRQETQYF.

This clone turned up a few times. The chain is built from TRBV18 and TRBJ2-7, with D maybe TRBD1 (7 bases). Germline V gives CDR1 KGHSH, CDR2 LQKENI. CDR3 length equals 13 residues. V shed 2 bases and J shed 4 bases, with 9 bases lying between them. CDR3: CASSPAGGYEQYF. DNA of the CDR3: TGTGCCAGCTCACCAGCAGGGGGGTACGAGCAGTACTTC. The variable domain in full, completed from reference TRBV18 and TRBJ2-7, reads NAGVMQNPRHLVRRRGQEARLRCSPMKGHSHVYWYRQLPEEGLKFMVYLQKENIIDESGMPKERFSAEFPKEGPSILRIQQVVRGDSAAYFCASSPAGGYEQYFGPGTRLTVT.

This clone was counted once. The chain is built from TRBV7-9 and TRBJ2-1; D not resolved. Germline V gives CDR1 SEHNR, CDR2 FQNEAQ (reference sequence). The ends were cut back, 2 bases at V and 4 bases at J, with 15 bases in the middle. The CDR3 extends over 16 amino acids. The CDR3 spells CASSLLFWNDYNEQFF. The CDR3 DNA reads as TGTGCCAGCAGCTTACTTTTCTGGAACGATTACAATGAGCAGTTCTTC.

V gene TRBV5-1 combines with J gene TRBJ2-5; D possibly uses TRBD1 or TRBD2 (5 bases each). V was pared by 4 bases and J by 4 bases, with 11 bases between. Germline values: CDR1 SGHRS, CDR2 YFSETQ. CDR3 length: 13 residues. The CDR3 bases are TGCGCCAGCAGCCCGGGACCTACAGAGACCCAGTACTTC. As protein: CASSPGPTETQYF.

This sequence joins TRBV5-8 and TRBJ1-1; D unclear. CDR3 size: 14 residues. The germline V gene has CDR1 SGHTS and CDR2 YDEGEE. Trimming cost V 0 bases and J 5 bases, with 11 bases left between them. CDR3 sequence: CASSLGGRRTEAFF. DNA for the CDR3: TGTGCCAGCAGCTTGGGAGGTCGAAGGACTGAAGCTTTCTTT. The full variable domain, rest sourced from reference TRBV5-8 and TRBJ1-1, is EAGVTQSPTHLIKTRGQQATLRCSPISGHTSVYWYQQALGLGLQFLLWYDEGEERNRGNFPPRFSGRQFPNYSSELNVNALELEDSALYLCASSLGGRRTEAFFGQGTRLTVV.

The rearrangement uses TRBV14 and TRBJ2-3; D possibly matches TRBD1 or TRBD2 (6 bases each). V lost 4 bases and J lost 2, with 13 bases in between. Germline-derived CDR1 and CDR2 are SGHDN and FVKESK. CDR3 length equals 15 residues. CDR3 sequence (DNA): TGTGCCAGCAGCCGGGGGGACATCCCCACAGATACGCAGTATTTT. It yields the protein CASSRGDIPTDTQYF.

The genes are TRBV12-5 and TRBJ2-1; 8 positions match TRBD1. The CDR3 has 15 amino acids. The V gene's germline CDR1 is LGHNT and CDR2 FRNRAP. V trimming: 10 bases; J trimming: 3 bases; junction bases outside the gene matches: 11. CDR3 loop: CATSRPGGVYNEQFF. The DNA of the CDR3 is TGTGCTACAAGCCGGCCAGGGGGCGTCTACAATGAGCAGTTCTTC.

The chain is built from TRBV9 and TRBJ1-1; D is possibly TRBD1 (6 bases). V shed 2 bases and J shed 0 bases, with 14 bases lying between them. CDR1 SGDLS and CDR2 YYNGEE come from the germline V gene. The CDR3 sequence is 16 residues long. This CDR3 reads CASSVLNRVMNTEAFF. CDR3 coding DNA: TGTGCCAGCAGCGTTCTTAACAGGGTCATGAACACTGAAGCTTTCTTT.

The chain recombines TRBV5-6 with TRBJ2-1, with 11 nucleotides matching TRBD1. The V gene's germline CDR1 is SGHDT and CDR2 YYEEEE. The CDR3 runs to 16 residues. The J segment lost 2 bases and the V segment lost 4 bases, leaving 5 bases of the junction unmatched. As DNA, the CDR3 is TGTGCCAGCAGCATATCGGACAGGGGGCCCTACAATGAGCAGTTCTTC. Protein sequence: CASSISDRGPYNEQFF. Complete variable domain (other parts from reference TRBV5-6 and TRBJ2-1): DAGVTQSPTHLIKTRGQQVTLRCSPKSGHDTVSWYQQALGQGPQFIFQYYEEEERQRGNFPDRFSGHQFPNYSSELNVNALLLGDSALYLCASSISDRGPYNEQFFGPGTRLTVL.

The chain is built from TRBV6-1 and TRBJ1-6; 8 bases fit TRBD1. CDR3 length equals 15 residues. Germline V gene sequence: CDR1 MNHNS, CDR2 SASEGT. With V trimmed by 1 base and J by 7 bases, 3 bases remained unmatched. DNA of the CDR3: TGTGCCAGCAGTGAAGGGACAGGGAACAATTCACCCCTCCACTTT. Translation gives CASSEGTGNNSPLHF.

The V and J genes are TRBV7-9 and TRBJ2-3; D unresolved. This CDR3 comprises 16 residues. Germline V gene lookup returns CDR1 SEHNR and CDR2 FQNEAQ (reference sequence). Deletions cut 2 bases from V and 1 base from J, with 13 bases between. DNA for the CDR3: TGTGCCAGCAGCTTATTCGGCTCTGGGGGCACAGATACGCAGTATTTT. This codes for CASSLFGSGGTDTQYF.

CDR3 sequence reads: CASSHTAAGETQYF. DNA of the CDR3: TGTGCCAGCAGCCATACAGCAGCGGGGGAGACCCAGTACTTC. This chain links TRBV9 with TRBJ2-5; 7 positions match TRBD2. The CDR3 runs 14 residues. From germline, CDR1 is SGDLS and CDR2 YYNGEE. The J segment lost 5 bases and the V segment lost 4 bases, leaving 8 bases of the junction unmatched.